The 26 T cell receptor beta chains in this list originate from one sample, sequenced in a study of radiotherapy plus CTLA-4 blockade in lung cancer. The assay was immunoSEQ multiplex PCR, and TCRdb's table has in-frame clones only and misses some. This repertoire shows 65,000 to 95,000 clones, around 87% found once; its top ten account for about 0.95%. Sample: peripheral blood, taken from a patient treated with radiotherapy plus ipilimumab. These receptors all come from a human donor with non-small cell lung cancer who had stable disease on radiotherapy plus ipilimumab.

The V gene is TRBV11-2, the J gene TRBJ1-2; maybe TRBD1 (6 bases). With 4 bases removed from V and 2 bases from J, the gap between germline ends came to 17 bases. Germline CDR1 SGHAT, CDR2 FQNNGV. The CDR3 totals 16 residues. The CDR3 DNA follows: TGTGCCAGCAGCTCCCTACAGGGCCACGGGAACTATGGCTACACCTTC. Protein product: CASSSLQGHGNYGYTF.

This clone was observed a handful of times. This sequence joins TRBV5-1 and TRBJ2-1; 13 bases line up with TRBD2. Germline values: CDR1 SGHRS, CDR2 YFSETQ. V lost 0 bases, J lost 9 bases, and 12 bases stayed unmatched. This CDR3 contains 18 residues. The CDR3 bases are TGCGCCAGCAGCTTGGAGGGAAGGACTAGCGGGAGTAAGGGTGAGCAGTTCTTC. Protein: CASSLEGRTSGSKGEQFF.

Here the CDR3 DNA reads TGTGCCAGCAGCTTACTACAGGGTTCCACTGAAGCTTTCTTT. Amino acid sequence: CASSLLQGSTEAFF. The V gene is TRBV7-9, the J gene TRBJ1-1; TRBD1 might be the D (6 bases). This CDR3 region has 14 residues. Trimming took off 2 bases at V and 4 bases at J, with 11 bases between the two ends. Germline CDR1 and CDR2: SEHNR and FQNEAQ (reference sequence).

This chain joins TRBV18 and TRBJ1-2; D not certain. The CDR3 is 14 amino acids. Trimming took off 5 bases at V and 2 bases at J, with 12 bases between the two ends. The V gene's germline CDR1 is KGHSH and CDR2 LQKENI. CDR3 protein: CASSALTGNYGYTF. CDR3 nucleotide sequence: TGTGCCAGCTCAGCATTGACGGGGAACTATGGCTACACCTTC.

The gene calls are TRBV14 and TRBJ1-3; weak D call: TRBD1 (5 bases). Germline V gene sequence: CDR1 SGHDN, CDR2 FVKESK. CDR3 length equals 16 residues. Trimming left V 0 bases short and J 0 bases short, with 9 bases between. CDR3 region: CASSQEKGFSGNTIYF. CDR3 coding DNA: TGTGCCAGCAGCCAAGAAAAGGGGTTCTCTGGAAACACCATATATTTT.

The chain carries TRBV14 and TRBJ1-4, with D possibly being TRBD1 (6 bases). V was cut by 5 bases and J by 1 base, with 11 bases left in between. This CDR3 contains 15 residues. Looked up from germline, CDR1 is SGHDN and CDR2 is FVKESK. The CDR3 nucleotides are TGTGCCAGCAGCTCCCTCAGGGGAACTAATGAAAAACTGTTTTTT. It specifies CASSSLRGTNEKLFF.

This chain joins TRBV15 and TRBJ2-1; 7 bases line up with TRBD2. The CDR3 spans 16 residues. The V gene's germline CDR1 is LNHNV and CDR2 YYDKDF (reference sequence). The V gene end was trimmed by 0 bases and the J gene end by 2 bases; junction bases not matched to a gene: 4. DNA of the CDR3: TGTGCCACCAGCAGAGATGTGGGGGGGGCCTACAATGAGCAGTTCTTC. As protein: CATSRDVGGAYNEQFF.

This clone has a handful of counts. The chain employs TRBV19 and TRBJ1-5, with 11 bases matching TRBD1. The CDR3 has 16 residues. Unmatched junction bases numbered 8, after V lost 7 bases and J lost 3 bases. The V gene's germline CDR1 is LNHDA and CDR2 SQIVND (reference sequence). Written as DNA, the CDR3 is TGTGCCAGTATCGCGGACAGGGGGCCGGTCAATCAGCCCCAGCATTTT. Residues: CASIADRGPVNQPQHF.

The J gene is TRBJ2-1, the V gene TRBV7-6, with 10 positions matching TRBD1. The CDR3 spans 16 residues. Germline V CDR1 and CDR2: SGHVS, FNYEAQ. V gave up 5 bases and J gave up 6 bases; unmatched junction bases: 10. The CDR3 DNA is TGTGCCAGCAGCAAGGGACAGGGGATAATTATCAATGAGCAGTTCTTC. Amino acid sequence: CASSKGQGIIINEQFF.

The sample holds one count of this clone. This chain's CDR3 is CASLSLYEQYF. DNA of the CDR3: TGTGCCAGCCTTAGTCTCTACGAGCAGTACTTC. The rearrangement joins TRBV28 to TRBJ2-7; no definite D call. The V gene's germline CDR1 is MDHEN and CDR2 SYDVKM. The CDR3 has 11 residues. Trimming took 8 bases from V and 3 from J, leaving 8 bases between them.

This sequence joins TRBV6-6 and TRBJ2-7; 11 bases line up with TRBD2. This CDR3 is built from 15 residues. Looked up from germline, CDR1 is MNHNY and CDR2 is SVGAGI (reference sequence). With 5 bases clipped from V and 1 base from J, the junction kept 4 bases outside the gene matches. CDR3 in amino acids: CASSLTSGKSYEQYF. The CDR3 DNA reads TGTGCCAGCAGTCTGACTAGCGGGAAATCCTACGAGCAGTACTTC.

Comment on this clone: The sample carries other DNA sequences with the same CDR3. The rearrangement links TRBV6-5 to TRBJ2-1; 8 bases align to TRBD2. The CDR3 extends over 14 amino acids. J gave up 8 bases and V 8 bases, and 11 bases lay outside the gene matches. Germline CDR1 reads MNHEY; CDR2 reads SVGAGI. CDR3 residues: CASGILAGLDEQFF. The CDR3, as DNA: TGTGCCAGCGGCATCCTAGCGGGTCTGGATGAGCAGTTCTTC.

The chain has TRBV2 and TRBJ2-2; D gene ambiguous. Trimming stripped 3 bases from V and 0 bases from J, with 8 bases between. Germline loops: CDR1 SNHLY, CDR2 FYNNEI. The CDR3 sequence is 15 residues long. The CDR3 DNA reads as TGTGCCAGCAGTGAGACAAGTTCGAACACCGGGGAGCTGTTTTTT. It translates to CASSETSSNTGELFF.

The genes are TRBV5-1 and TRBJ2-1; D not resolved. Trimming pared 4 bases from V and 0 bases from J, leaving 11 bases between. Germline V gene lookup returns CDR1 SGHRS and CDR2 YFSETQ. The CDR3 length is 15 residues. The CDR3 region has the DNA TGCGCCAGCAGCCCTAACCCTAGCTCCTACAATGAGCAGTTCTTC. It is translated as CASSPNPSSYNEQFF.

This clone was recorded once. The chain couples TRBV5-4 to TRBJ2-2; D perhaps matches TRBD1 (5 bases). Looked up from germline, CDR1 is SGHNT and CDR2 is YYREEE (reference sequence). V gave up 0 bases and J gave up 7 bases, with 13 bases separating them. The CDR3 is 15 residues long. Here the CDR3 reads CASSLAGLVVGELFF. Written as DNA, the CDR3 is TGTGCCAGCAGCTTGGCAGGGCTAGTGGTCGGGGAGCTGTTTTTT.

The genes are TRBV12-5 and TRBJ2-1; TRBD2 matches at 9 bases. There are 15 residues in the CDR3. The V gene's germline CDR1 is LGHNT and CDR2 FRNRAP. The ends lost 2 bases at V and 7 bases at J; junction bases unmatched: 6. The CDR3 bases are TGTGCTAGTGGTTTGAATGGACTAGCGACTAATGAGCAGTTCTTC. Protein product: CASGLNGLATNEQFF.

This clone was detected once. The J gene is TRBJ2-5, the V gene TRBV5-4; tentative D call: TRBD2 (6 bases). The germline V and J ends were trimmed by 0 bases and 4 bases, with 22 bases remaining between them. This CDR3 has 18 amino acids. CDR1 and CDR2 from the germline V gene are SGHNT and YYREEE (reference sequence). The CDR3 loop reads CASSLGEVLGPGLETQYF. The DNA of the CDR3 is TGTGCCAGCAGCTTGGGGGAGGTCTTAGGGCCGGGTTTAGAGACCCAGTACTTC.

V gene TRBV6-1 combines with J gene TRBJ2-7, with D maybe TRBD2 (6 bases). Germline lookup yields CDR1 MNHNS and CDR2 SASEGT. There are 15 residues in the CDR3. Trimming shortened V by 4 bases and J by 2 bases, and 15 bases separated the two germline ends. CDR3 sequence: CASSGKTGATYEQYF. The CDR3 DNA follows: TGTGCCAGCAGTGGCAAGACGGGAGCTACCTACGAGCAGTACTTC.

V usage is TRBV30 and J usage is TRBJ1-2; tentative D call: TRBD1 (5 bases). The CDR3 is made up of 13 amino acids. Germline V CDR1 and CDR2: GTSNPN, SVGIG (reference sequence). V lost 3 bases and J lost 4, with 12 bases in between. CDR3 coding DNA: TGTGCCTGGAGCGGGGGTTGGGGCTATGGCTACACCTTC. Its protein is CAWSGGWGYGYTF.

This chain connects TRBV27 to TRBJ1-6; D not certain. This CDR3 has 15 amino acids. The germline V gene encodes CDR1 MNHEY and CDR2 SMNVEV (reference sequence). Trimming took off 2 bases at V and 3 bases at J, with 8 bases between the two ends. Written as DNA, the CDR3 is TGTGCCAGCAGTTTAGGGGTGCGCTATAATTCACCCCTCCACTTT. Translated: CASSLGVRYNSPLHF.

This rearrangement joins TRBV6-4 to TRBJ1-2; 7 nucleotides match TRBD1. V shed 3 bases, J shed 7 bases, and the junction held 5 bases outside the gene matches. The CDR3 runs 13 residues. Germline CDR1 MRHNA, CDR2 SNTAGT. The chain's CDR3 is CASSEATGIGYTF. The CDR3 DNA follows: TGTGCCAGCAGTGAGGCGACAGGGATTGGCTACACCTTC.

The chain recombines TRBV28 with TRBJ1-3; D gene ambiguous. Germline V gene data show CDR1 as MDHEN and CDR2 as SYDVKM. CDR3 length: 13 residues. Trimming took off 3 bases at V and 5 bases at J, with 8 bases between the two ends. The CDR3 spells CASSFMTRNTIYF. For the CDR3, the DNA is TGTGCCAGCAGTTTCATGACCCGAAACACCATATATTTT.

Written as DNA, the CDR3 is TGTGCCAGCGGCCTTGACAGGGTTGGTAATCAGCCCCAGCATTTT. Protein sequence: CASGLDRVGNQPQHF. This chain joins TRBV28 and TRBJ1-5; 7 nucleotides match TRBD1. CDR1 and CDR2 (germline): MDHEN, SYDVKM. The CDR3 spans 15 residues. V lost 8 bases and J lost 4; bases outside the gene matches: 11.

This chain's CDR3 is CASSISPPDYGYTF. The CDR3 coding sequence is TGTGCCAGTAGTATAAGCCCCCCGGACTATGGCTACACCTTC. The chain combines TRBV19 with TRBJ1-2; D remains unclear. The CDR3 has 14 amino acids. Per the germline V gene, CDR1 is LNHDA and CDR2 is SQIVND (reference sequence). Trimming removed 2 bases at V and 3 bases at J, with 10 bases between. Supplemented by reference TRBV19 and TRBJ1-2, the full variable domain reads DGGITQSPKYLFRKEGQNVTLSCEQNLNHDAMYWYRQDPGQGLRLIYYSQIVNDFQKGDIAEGYSVSREKKESFPLTVTSAQKNPTAFYLCASSISPPDYGYTFGSGTRLTVV.

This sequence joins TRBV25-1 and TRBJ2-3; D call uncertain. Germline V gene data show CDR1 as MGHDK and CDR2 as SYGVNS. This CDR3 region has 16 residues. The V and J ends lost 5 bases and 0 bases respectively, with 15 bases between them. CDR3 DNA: TGTGCCAGCAGTTCCTTCGGGCAGCCTAGCACAGATACGCAGTATTTT. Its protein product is CASSSFGQPSTDTQYF.

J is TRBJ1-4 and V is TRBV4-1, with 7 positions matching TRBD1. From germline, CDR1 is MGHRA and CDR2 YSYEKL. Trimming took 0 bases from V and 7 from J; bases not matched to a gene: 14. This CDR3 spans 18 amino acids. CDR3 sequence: CASSQDPTGQAGGEKLFF. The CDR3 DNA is TGCGCCAGCAGCCAAGACCCGACCGGACAGGCCGGCGGTGAAAAACTGTTTTTT.